This T cell receptor beta chain was retrieved from a study of cytomegalovirus exposure and HLA in healthy donors. V lost 5 bases and J lost 3, with 14 bases in between. The germline V gene has CDR1 SGHVT and CDR2 SQSDAQ. CDR3 length: 14 amino acids. Notes on the study in general: Most TCR sequences proved rare, with some public TCRs found in many donors. Associated with cytomegalovirus, according to the listing, were some 150 TCR beta chains.

To note about this clone: Its antigen remains unidentified.

The donors were in the approximately 120-subject validation cohort, distinct from the roughly 700-subject first cohort. Clones were read by immunoSEQ multiplex PCR, and TCRdb kept only the in-frame ones, dropping some. The data show roughly 60,000 clones, 90% to 97% seen once. The material sequenced was PBMCs. The TCR comes from a woman under 30 in good health and CMV-seronegative. V usage is TRBV7-4 and J usage is TRBJ2-7; D might be TRBD2 (6 bases). The chain's CDR3 is CASSTMRRDYEQYF. The DNA for the CDR3 is TGTGCCAGCAGCACTATGAGGCGGGACTACGAGCAGTACTTC.